This T cell receptor beta chain derives from a study of a mutant IDH1 vaccine in newly diagnosed glioma. Turning to the study itself: Treated patients had a mean age of approximately 40 years and a sex split that was roughly 62% male and 37.5% female. Before enrollment, the patients had been treated with radiotherapy alone, temozolomide alone, or both together. Most of them had received both.

The germline V gene encodes CDR1 SGHKS and CDR2 YYEKEE (reference sequence). The CDR3 has 14 amino acids. Worth noting for this clone: What it recognizes is unknown. The junction departs from the called germline gene at one end, perhaps through a read error.

Stated time point: baseline, week 1 (first vaccination visit). As to treatment: pre-vaccination baseline after standard-of-care therapy. Findings and limits, study-wide: Altogether, almost 95% of patients exhibited vaccine-induced immune responses.

Measured with immunoSEQ multiplex PCR; TCRdb has only the in-frame clones, and not every one. This table has under 75,000 clones, around 90% appearing once. The rearrangement joins TRBV5-5 to TRBJ2-7; D not certain. The sequenced sample was PBMCs, obtained from a glioma patient treated with radiotherapy, temozolomide or both. This sequence originates from a man aged 45-60 years with glioma. CDR3 amino acids: CASSFSVGSDEQYF. CDR3 nucleotides: TGTGCCAGCAGCTTCTCGGTGGGCTCCGACGAGCAGTACTTC.